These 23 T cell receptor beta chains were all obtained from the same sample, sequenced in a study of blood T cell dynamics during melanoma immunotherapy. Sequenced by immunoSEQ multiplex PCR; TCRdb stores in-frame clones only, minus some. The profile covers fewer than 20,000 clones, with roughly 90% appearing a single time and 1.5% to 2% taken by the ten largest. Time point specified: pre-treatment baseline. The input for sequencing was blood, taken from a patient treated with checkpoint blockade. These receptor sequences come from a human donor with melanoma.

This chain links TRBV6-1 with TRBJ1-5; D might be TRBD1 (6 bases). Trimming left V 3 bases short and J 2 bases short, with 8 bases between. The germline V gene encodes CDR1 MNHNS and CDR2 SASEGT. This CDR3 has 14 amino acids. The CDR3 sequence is CASSDSGGNQPQHF. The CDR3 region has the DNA TGTGCCAGCAGTGACTCAGGGGGCAATCAGCCCCAGCATTTT.

The CDR3 loop reads CSVELRRLAGANEQFF. CDR3 nucleotide sequence: TGCAGCGTTGAACTACGTAGGCTAGCGGGAGCTAATGAGCAGTTCTTC. J is TRBJ2-1 and V is TRBV29-1; 10 positions match TRBD2. This CDR3 has 16 amino acids. Trimming cost V 2 bases and J 7 bases; bases outside gene matches: 11. Germline lookup yields CDR1 SQVTM and CDR2 ANQGSEA.

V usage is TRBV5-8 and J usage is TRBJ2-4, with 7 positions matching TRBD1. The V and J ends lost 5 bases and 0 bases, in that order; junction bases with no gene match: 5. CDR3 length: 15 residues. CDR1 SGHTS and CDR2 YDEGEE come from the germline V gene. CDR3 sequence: CASRGQRLAKNIQYF. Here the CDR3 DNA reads TGTGCCAGCAGGGGACAGAGATTAGCCAAAAACATTCAGTACTTC.

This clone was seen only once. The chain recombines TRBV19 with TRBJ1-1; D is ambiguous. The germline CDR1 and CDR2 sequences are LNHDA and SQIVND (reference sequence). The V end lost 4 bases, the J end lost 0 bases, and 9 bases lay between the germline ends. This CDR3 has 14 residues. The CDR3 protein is CASSRPYMNTEAFF. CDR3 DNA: TGTGCCAGTAGTAGACCGTACATGAACACTGAAGCTTTCTTT.

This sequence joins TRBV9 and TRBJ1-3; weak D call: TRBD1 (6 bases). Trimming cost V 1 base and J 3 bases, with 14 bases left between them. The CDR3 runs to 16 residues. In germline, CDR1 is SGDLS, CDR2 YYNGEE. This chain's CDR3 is CASSVLEGVIGNTIYF. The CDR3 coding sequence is TGTGCCAGCAGCGTATTGGAGGGGGTGATTGGAAACACCATATATTTT.

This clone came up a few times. The CDR3 reads CASSLAPAGGRETQYF. CDR3 in DNA: TGTGCCAGCAGCTTGGCCCCAGCGGGGGGGCGGGAGACCCAGTACTTC. The V gene is TRBV5-6, the J gene TRBJ2-5, with 10 bases identical to TRBD2. The junction had 7 bases not matched to a gene; V was cut back by 0 bases and J by 5 bases. This CDR3 has 16 amino acids. Germline V gene sequence: CDR1 SGHDT, CDR2 YYEEEE.

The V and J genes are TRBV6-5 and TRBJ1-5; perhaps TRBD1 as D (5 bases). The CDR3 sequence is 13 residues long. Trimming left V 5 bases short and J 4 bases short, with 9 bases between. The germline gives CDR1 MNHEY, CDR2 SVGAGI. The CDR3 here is CASSRDGNQPQHF. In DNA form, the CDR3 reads TGTGCCAGCAGTAGGGACGGTAATCAGCCCCAGCATTTT.

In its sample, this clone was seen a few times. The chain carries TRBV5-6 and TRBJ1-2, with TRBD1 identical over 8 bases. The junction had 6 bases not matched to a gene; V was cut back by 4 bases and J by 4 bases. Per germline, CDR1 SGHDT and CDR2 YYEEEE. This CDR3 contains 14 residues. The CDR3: CASSPQGQGYGYTF. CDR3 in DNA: TGTGCCAGCAGCCCACAAGGACAGGGCTATGGCTACACCTTC.

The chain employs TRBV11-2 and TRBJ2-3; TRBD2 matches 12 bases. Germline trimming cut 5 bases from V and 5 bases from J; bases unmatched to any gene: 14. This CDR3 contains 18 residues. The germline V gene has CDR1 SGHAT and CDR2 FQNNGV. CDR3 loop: CASSTKRLAGGPGDTQYF. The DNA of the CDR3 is TGTGCCAGCAGCACGAAGCGGCTAGCGGGGGGGCCGGGAGATACGCAGTATTTT.

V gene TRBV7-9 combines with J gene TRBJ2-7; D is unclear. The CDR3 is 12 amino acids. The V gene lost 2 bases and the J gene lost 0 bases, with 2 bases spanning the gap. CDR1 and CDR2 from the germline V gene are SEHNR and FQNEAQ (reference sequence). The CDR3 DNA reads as TGTGCCAGCAGCTTAAGCTCCTACGAGCAGTACTTC. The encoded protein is CASSLSSYEQYF.

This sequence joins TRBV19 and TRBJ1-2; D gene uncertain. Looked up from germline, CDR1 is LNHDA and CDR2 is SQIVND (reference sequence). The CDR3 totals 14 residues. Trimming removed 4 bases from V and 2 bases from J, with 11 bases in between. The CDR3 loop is CASSKGGWNYGYTF. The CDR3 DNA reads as TGTGCCAGTAGTAAGGGCGGCTGGAACTATGGCTACACCTTC. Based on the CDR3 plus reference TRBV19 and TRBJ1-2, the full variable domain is DGGITQSPKYLFRKEGQNVTLSCEQNLNHDAMYWYRQDPGQGLRLIYYSQIVNDFQKGDIAEGYSVSREKKESFPLTVTSAQKNPTAFYLCASSKGGWNYGYTFGSGTRLTVV.

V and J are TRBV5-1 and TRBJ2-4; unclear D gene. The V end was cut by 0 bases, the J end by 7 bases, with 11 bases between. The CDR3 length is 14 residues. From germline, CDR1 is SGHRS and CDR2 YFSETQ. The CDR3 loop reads CASSLEGIGNIQYF. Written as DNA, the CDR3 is TGCGCCAGCAGCTTGGAAGGGATTGGGAACATTCAGTACTTC.

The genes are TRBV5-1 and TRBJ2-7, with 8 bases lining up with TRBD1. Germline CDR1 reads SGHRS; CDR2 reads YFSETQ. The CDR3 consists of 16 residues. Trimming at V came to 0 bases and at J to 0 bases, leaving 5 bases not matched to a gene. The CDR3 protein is CASSLEPTGVSYEQYF. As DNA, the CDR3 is TGCGCCAGCAGCTTGGAGCCGACAGGGGTCTCCTACGAGCAGTACTTC. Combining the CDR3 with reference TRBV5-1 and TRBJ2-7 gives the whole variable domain KAGVTQTPRYLIKTRGQQVTLSCSPISGHRSVSWYQQTPGQGLQFLFEYFSETQRNKGNFPGRFSGRQFSNSRSEMNVSTLELGDSALYLCASSLEPTGVSYEQYFGPGTRLTVT.

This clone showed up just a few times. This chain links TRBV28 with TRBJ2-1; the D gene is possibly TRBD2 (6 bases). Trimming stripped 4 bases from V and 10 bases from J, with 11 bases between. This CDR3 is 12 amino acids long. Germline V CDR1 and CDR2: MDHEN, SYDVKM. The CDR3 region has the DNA TGTGCCAGCAGTTCCGGACTACCAGAGCAGTTCTTC. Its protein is CASSSGLPEQFF.

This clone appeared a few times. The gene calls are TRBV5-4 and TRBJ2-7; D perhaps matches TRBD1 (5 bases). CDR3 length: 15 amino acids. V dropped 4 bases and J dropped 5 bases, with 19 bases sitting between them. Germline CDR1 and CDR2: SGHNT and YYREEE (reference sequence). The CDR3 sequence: CASSTRSGIPHEQYF. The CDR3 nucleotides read TGTGCCAGCAGCACCCGCTCAGGGATCCCCCACGAGCAGTACTTC.

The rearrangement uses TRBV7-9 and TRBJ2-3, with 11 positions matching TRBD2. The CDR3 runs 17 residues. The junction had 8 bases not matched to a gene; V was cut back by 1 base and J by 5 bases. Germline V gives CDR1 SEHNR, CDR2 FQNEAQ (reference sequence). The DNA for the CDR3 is TGTGCCAGCAGCTTAGGAAATAGCGGGAGGGCCGTAGATACGCAGTATTTT. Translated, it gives CASSLGNSGRAVDTQYF. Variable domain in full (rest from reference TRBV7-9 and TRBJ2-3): DTGVSQNPRHKITKRGQNVTFRCDPISEHNRLYWYRQTLGQGPEFLTYFQNEAQLEKSRLLSDRFSAERPKGSFSTLEIQRTEQGDSAMYLCASSLGNSGRAVDTQYFGPGTRLTVL.

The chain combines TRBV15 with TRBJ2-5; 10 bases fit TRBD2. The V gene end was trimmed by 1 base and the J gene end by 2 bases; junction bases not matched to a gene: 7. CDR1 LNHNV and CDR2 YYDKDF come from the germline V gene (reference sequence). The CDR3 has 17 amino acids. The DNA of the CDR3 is TGTGCCACCAGCAGAGGGAGGCTAGCGGGAGCGCAAGAGACCCAGTACTTC. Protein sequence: CATSRGRLAGAQETQYF. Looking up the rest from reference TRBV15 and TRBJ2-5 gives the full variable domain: DAMVIQNPRYQVTQFGKPVTLSCSQTLNHNVMYWYQQKSSQAPKLLFHYYDKDFNNEADTPDNFQSRRPNTSFCFLDIRSPGLGDTAMYLCATSRGRLAGAQETQYFGPGTRLLVL.

The CDR3 sequence: CASSIASTAPYEQYF. CDR3 in DNA: TGTGCCAGCAGTATTGCTTCGACCGCACCCTACGAGCAGTACTTC. This chain connects TRBV27 to TRBJ2-7; D not certain. V was clipped by 5 bases and J by 2 bases, with 16 bases between them. Per germline, CDR1 MNHEY and CDR2 SMNVEV (reference sequence). CDR3 length equals 15 residues.

Here the CDR3 DNA reads TGTGCCAGCAGCCAAGGCCTAGCGGGAGGGGAGACCCAGTACTTC. This gives the protein CASSQGLAGGETQYF. The chain has TRBV14 and TRBJ2-5, with 12 bases that match TRBD2. CDR1 and CDR2 from the germline V gene are SGHDN and FVKESK. Germline trimming cut 1 base from V and 5 bases from J; bases unmatched to any gene: 2. CDR3 length: 15 residues.

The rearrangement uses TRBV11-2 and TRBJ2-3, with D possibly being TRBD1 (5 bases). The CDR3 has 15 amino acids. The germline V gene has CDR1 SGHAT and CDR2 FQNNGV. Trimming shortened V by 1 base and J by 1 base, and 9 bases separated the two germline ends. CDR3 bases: TGTGCCAGCAGCTTAGGGGGCGGACGCACAGATACGCAGTATTTT. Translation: CASSLGGGRTDTQYF.

CDR3: CASSLERGRQETQYF. For the CDR3, the DNA is TGTGCCAGCAGCTTAGAGAGGGGGCGACAAGAGACCCAGTACTTC. V gene TRBV13 combines with J gene TRBJ2-5, with 7 bases identical to TRBD1. The CDR3 length is 15 residues. Germline V CDR1 and CDR2: PRHDT, FYEKMQ (reference sequence). The V segment lost 1 base and the J segment 2 bases; nucleotides outside the gene matches: 4.

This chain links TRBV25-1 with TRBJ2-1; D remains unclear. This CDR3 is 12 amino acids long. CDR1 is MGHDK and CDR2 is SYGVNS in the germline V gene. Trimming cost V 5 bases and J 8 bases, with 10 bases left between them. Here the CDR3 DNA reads TGTGCCAGCAGTCACACCGGATATGAGCAGTTCTTC. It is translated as CASSHTGYEQFF.

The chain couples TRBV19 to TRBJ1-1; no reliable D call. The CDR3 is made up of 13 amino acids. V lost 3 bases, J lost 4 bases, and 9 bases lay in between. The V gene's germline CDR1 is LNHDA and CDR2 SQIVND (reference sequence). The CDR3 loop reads CASSIPFGTEAFF. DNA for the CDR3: TGTGCCAGTAGTATCCCCTTTGGCACTGAAGCTTTCTTT.